These 10 T cell receptor beta chains originate from one sample sequenced in a study of blood T cell repertoires in COVID-19. The table came from immunoSEQ multiplex PCR; TCRdb's copy has only in-frame clones and leaves some out. Of about 140,000 clones listed, over 75% are singletons. Source material: PBMCs or T cells enriched from blood (not recorded which). The source of these receptors is a man aged 50 to 60 in a cohort exposed to, infected with or recovered from COVID-19 (not recorded which).

This chain uses TRBV18 with TRBJ2-5; 8 nucleotides line up with TRBD2. Trimming removed 0 bases from V and 5 bases from J; junction bases left unmatched: 5. Germline CDR1 and CDR2: KGHSH and LQKENI. The CDR3 runs 15 residues. The CDR3 is CASSPPGTGGETQYF. CDR3 coding DNA: TGTGCCAGCTCACCACCGGGAACGGGAGGGGAGACCCAGTACTTC.

The chain has TRBV6-5 and TRBJ1-1; D uncertain. Germline-derived CDR1 and CDR2 are MNHEY and SVGAGI. CDR3 length equals 14 residues. V was pared by 7 bases and J by 4 bases, with 16 bases between. CDR3 residues: CASTPGGYLTEAFF. CDR3 coding DNA: TGTGCCAGCACCCCCGGCGGGTATCTCACTGAAGCTTTCTTT.

The chain links TRBV23-1 to TRBJ2-7, with D tentatively TRBD1 (6 bases). TRBV23-1 carries the ORF label, with uncertain function. V dropped 0 bases and J dropped 2 bases, with 29 bases sitting between them. CDR3 length: 21 amino acids. The CDR3 DNA reads TGCGCCAGCAGTCAATCAGGTTCGGACAGTTATTTAAATGGATCCCCCTACGAGCAGTACTTC. It specifies CASSQSGSDSYLNGSPYEQYF.

The chain combines TRBV20-1 with TRBJ2-5; 8 bases are shared with TRBD1. The CDR3 runs 11 residues. The V segment lost 5 bases and the J segment 5 bases; nucleotides outside the gene matches: 1. From germline, CDR1 is DFQATT and CDR2 SNEGSKA (reference sequence). The CDR3 spells CSAYRGETQYF. The DNA of the CDR3 is TGCAGTGCTTACAGGGGGGAGACCCAGTACTTC.

This clone was observed a few times. V usage is TRBV27 and J usage is TRBJ2-5, with TRBD2 identical over 7 bases. V shed 6 bases, J shed 3 bases, and the junction held 10 bases outside the gene matches. CDR1 and CDR2 (germline): MNHEY, SMNVEV (reference sequence). The CDR3 is made up of 15 amino acids. CDR3 sequence: CASSSSGTTKETQYF. The CDR3 DNA sequence: TGTGCCAGCAGCTCCTCCGGGACTACCAAAGAGACCCAGTACTTC.

CDR3 in DNA: TGTGCCAGCAGCGGGCAGGGGTCCCGCGAGCAGTACTTC. It codes for CASSGQGSREQYF. J is TRBJ2-7 and V is TRBV27, with a weak D call TRBD1 (6 bases). CDR1 and CDR2 (germline): MNHEY, SMNVEV (reference sequence). V was trimmed by 6 bases and J by 6 bases, leaving 15 bases between them. This CDR3 is 13 amino acids long.

V gene TRBV19 combines with J gene TRBJ2-7, with TRBD1 matching over 8 bases. V shed 1 base and J 0 bases; nucleotides not matched to a gene: 2. Germline V gene lookup returns CDR1 LNHDA and CDR2 SQIVND (reference sequence). The CDR3 is 15 residues long. CDR3: CASSIATGVSYEQYF. The CDR3 DNA is TGTGCCAGTAGTATAGCGACAGGGGTCTCCTACGAGCAGTACTTC. The full variable domain, in which reference TRBV19 and TRBJ2-7 provide the parts outside the CDR3, is DGGITQSPKYLFRKEGQNVTLSCEQNLNHDAMYWYRQDPGQGLRLIYYSQIVNDFQKGDIAEGYSVSREKKESFPLTVTSAQKNPTAFYLCASSIATGVSYEQYFGPGTRLTVT.

The gene calls are TRBV5-5 and TRBJ1-4, with 7 positions matching TRBD1. The V and J ends lost 6 bases and 4 bases, in that order; junction bases with no gene match: 9. Germline values: CDR1 SGHKS, CDR2 YYEKEE (reference sequence). This CDR3 comprises 15 residues. The CDR3: CASTRLGQLNEKLFF. The CDR3 DNA reads TGTGCCAGCACCCGTTTGGGACAGCTTAATGAAAAACTGTTTTTT. The full variable domain, with the rest looked up from reference TRBV5-5 and TRBJ1-4, is DAGVTQSPTHLIKTRGQQVTLRCSPISGHKSVSWYQQVLGQGPQFIFQYYEKEERGRGNFPDRFSARQFPNYSSELNVNALLLGDSALYLCASTRLGQLNEKLFFGSGTQLSVL.

The chain joins TRBV15 to TRBJ2-1; 12 nucleotides match TRBD2. Germline lookup yields CDR1 LNHNV and CDR2 YYDKDF (reference sequence). The CDR3 covers 16 residues. The junction had 1 base not matched to a gene; V was cut back by 0 bases and J by 4 bases. The DNA of the CDR3 is TGTGCCACCAGCAGAGAACTAGCGGGGGGATACAATGAGCAGTTCTTC. Its protein is CATSRELAGGYNEQFF.

V and J are TRBV14 and TRBJ2-1; D not certain. CDR3 length: 16 residues. Per the germline V gene, CDR1 is SGHDN and CDR2 is FVKESK. V lost 1 base, J lost 1 base, and 11 bases lay in between. In DNA form, the CDR3 reads TGTGCCAGCAGCCAAGGTGACTTCCGTTCCTACAATGAGCAGTTCTTC. It codes for CASSQGDFRSYNEQFF.